This T cell receptor beta chain was recorded in a study of blood T cell repertoires in COVID-19. The overall study: The cDNA or gDNA used as material had been derived from T cells, B-cell-depleted T cells, or PBMCs.

Assay used: immunoSEQ multiplex PCR; TCRdb lists only in-frame clones, some missing. The data hold about 150,000 clones, with approximately 80% observed a single time. The sequencing sample was made of peripheral blood. This clonotype was obtained from a woman older than 75 with acute or convalescent COVID-19.

The CDR3 DNA follows: TGTGCCAGCTCACCACAATCAGGGGAATTGAACACTGAAGCTTTCTTT. It codes for CASSPQSGELNTEAFF. This rearrangement joins TRBV18 to TRBJ1-1, with D possibly matching TRBD1 (6 bases). Germline values: CDR1 KGHSH, CDR2 LQKENI. V was pared by 1 base and J by 0 bases, with 12 bases between. The CDR3 spans 16 residues.